The 20 T cell receptor beta chains in this list originate from one sample, sequenced in a study of T cell changes during pregnancy in multiple sclerosis. Libraries were prepared by immunoSEQ multiplex PCR; TCRdb keeps only in-frame clonotypes and omits some of them. The sample yields about 57,000 clones, under 95% seen once. The sequenced sample was CD4+ T cells from peripheral blood mononuclear cells, obtained in the second trimester of pregnancy. Receptors were obtained from a female donor with multiple sclerosis, enrolled in a pregnancy study.

The V and J genes are TRBV7-8 and TRBJ2-7, with TRBD1 as a possible D gene (5 bases). V was shortened by 0 bases and J by 2 bases, with 8 bases between the two germline ends. The CDR3 is 14 amino acids. Germline CDR1 is SGHVS and CDR2 is FQNEAQ. The CDR3 sequence: CASSLADSAYEQYF. The DNA for the CDR3 is TGTGCCAGCAGCTTAGCAGACAGCGCCTACGAGCAGTACTTC.

In its sample, this clone was seen once. V is TRBV7-2 and J is TRBJ2-7, with TRBD2 matching 8 bases. V lost 5 bases to trimming and J lost 0 bases; unmatched junction nucleotides: 9. Germline-derived CDR1 and CDR2 are SGHTA and FQGNSA. The CDR3 runs 16 residues. CDR3: CASSREAGVFSYEQYF. The CDR3 DNA reads as TGTGCCAGCAGCCGAGAAGCGGGAGTGTTCTCCTACGAGCAGTACTTC.

In this sample, this clone turned up once. The chain employs TRBV7-3 and TRBJ2-1; D is possibly TRBD2 (6 bases). Trimming stripped 5 bases from V and 6 bases from J, with 17 bases between. Germline values: CDR1 SGHTA, CDR2 FQGTGA. The CDR3 runs 15 residues. Written as DNA, the CDR3 is TGTGCCAGCAGCCCGGGACTTCCCTCTTTCAATGAGCAGTTCTTC. Translating it yields CASSPGLPSFNEQFF.

The chain combines TRBV6-5 with TRBJ1-1; D perhaps matches TRBD1 (5 bases). The germline gives CDR1 MNHEY, CDR2 SVGAGI. V lost 10 bases, J lost 1 base, and 19 bases lay in between. The CDR3 totals 15 residues. The CDR3 DNA is TGTGCCACACTCTCGTTGGGGGGAAGGAACACTGAAGCTTTCTTT. Translated: CATLSLGGRNTEAFF.

The chain carries TRBV28 and TRBJ2-1, with D perhaps TRBD2 (6 bases). Germline V gene data show CDR1 as MDHEN and CDR2 as SYDVKM. The germline V and J ends were trimmed by 5 bases and 3 bases, with 14 bases remaining between them. The CDR3 is made up of 15 amino acids. The CDR3 region is CASSPRDSIYNEQFF. CDR3 DNA: TGTGCCAGCAGTCCGCGGGACTCCATCTACAATGAGCAGTTCTTC.

The V and J genes are TRBV5-6 and TRBJ2-5; 7 bases fit TRBD1. J lost 5 bases, V lost 4 bases, and 5 bases had no gene match. Germline V gene sequence: CDR1 SGHDT, CDR2 YYEEEE. The CDR3 runs 13 residues. CDR3 DNA: TGTGCCAGCAGCACAGGGGTCGGGGAGACCCAGTACTTC. It translates to CASSTGVGETQYF.

The chain links TRBV6-5 to TRBJ1-2, with D unclear. Trimming took off 7 bases at V and 5 bases at J, with 17 bases between the two ends. The CDR3 is 14 amino acids. In germline, CDR1 is MNHEY, CDR2 SVGAGI. The CDR3 DNA sequence: TGTGCCAGCATGAAGGACCGGGAGGGTTATGGCTACACCTTC. Translating it yields CASMKDREGYGYTF.

This chain joins TRBV19 and TRBJ2-7, with 9 bases identical to TRBD1. The ends lost 4 bases at V and 6 bases at J; junction bases unmatched: 10. Per the germline V gene, CDR1 is LNHDA and CDR2 is SQIVND (reference sequence). The CDR3 contains 15 residues. CDR3 sequence: CASSNQAGTGSEQYF. In nucleotides, the CDR3 is TGTGCCAGTAGTAACCAGGCCGGGACAGGGTCCGAGCAGTACTTC. Drawing the rest from reference TRBV19 and TRBJ2-7, the complete variable domain is DGGITQSPKYLFRKEGQNVTLSCEQNLNHDAMYWYRQDPGQGLRLIYYSQIVNDFQKGDIAEGYSVSREKKESFPLTVTSAQKNPTAFYLCASSNQAGTGSEQYFGPGTRLTVT.

The chain uses TRBV5-1 and TRBJ1-4, with 9 bases identical to TRBD1. This CDR3 has 18 amino acids. V shed 0 bases, J shed 0 bases, and the junction held 6 bases outside the gene matches. CDR1 SGHRS and CDR2 YFSETQ come from the germline V gene. Here the CDR3 reads CASSLAARDRATNEKLFF. CDR3 nucleotides: TGCGCCAGCAGCTTGGCCGCCAGGGACAGGGCAACTAATGAAAAACTGTTTTTT.

The gene calls are TRBV5-6 and TRBJ2-1; weak D call: TRBD2 (5 bases). This CDR3 region has 13 residues. Per the germline V gene, CDR1 is SGHDT and CDR2 is YYEEEE. Trimming removed 4 bases from V and 7 bases from J, with 12 bases in between. The CDR3 reads CASSRRGANEQFF. The CDR3, as DNA: TGTGCCAGCAGCCGTCGGGGTGCGAATGAGCAGTTCTTC.

The chain couples TRBV7-9 to TRBJ2-1; 11 nucleotides match TRBD2. This CDR3 spans 15 amino acids. V lost 2 bases and J lost 3; bases outside the gene matches: 0. In germline, CDR1 is SEHNR, CDR2 FQNEAQ (reference sequence). This CDR3 is CASSLTSGGYNEQFF. CDR3 bases: TGTGCCAGCAGCTTAACTAGCGGGGGCTACAATGAGCAGTTCTTC.

This clone showed up just once. The V call is TRBV10-3, the J call TRBJ2-1; TRBD2 agrees at 8 bases. Looked up from germline, CDR1 is ENHRY and CDR2 is SYGVKD. This CDR3 region has 17 residues. The trim removed 7 bases at V and 0 bases at J, leaving 11 bases unmatched. CDR3: CAIKTHLAGSSYNEQFF. For the CDR3, the DNA is TGTGCCATCAAAACCCATTTAGCGGGGAGCTCCTACAATGAGCAGTTCTTC.

The chain carries TRBV6-1 and TRBJ1-2; 8 bases agree with TRBD1. The CDR3 extends over 13 amino acids. V shed 10 bases and J 6 bases; nucleotides not matched to a gene: 10. CDR1 is MNHNS, CDR2 SASEGT, per germline. In DNA, the CDR3 is TGTGCCACTAAGGACAGGGCGCTCAATGGCTACACCTTC. This codes for CATKDRALNGYTF.

The table lists this clone with a few counts. This chain uses TRBV18 with TRBJ1-2; no clear D gene. V gave up 6 bases and J gave up 6 bases, with 14 bases separating them. CDR1 KGHSH and CDR2 LQKENI come from the germline V gene. This CDR3 contains 13 residues. The CDR3, as DNA: TGTGCCAGCTCGCAGGAACAGAATCATGGCTACACCTTC. It codes for CASSQEQNHGYTF.

V gene TRBV5-4 combines with J gene TRBJ2-2; TRBD1 matches at 7 bases. The CDR3 contains 17 residues. Germline V lookup: CDR1 SGHNT, CDR2 YYREEE (reference sequence). V trimming: 0 bases; J trimming: 0 bases; junction bases outside the gene matches: 5. Here the CDR3 reads CASSLDLGGTNTGELFF. In DNA, the CDR3 is TGTGCCAGCAGCTTGGATCTAGGGGGCACGAACACCGGGGAGCTGTTTTTT. Full variable domain (missing parts from reference TRBV5-4 and TRBJ2-2): ETGVTQSPTHLIKTRGQQVTLRCSSQSGHNTVSWYQQALGQGPQFIFQYYREEENGRGNFPPRFSGLQFPNYSSELNVNALELDDSALYLCASSLDLGGTNTGELFFGEGSRLTVL.

The chain carries TRBV7-8 and TRBJ2-3; TRBD1 agrees at 10 bases. The germline V gene has CDR1 SGHVS and CDR2 FQNEAQ. J was trimmed by 1 base and V by 5 bases; bases with no gene match: 9. The CDR3 sequence is 17 residues long. This CDR3 reads CASSRQTGTGGTDTQYF. CDR3 coding DNA: TGTGCCAGCAGCCGTCAAACCGGGACAGGGGGCACAGATACGCAGTATTTT.

This chain uses TRBV7-8 with TRBJ2-7, with 12 bases lining up with TRBD2. The CDR3 contains 16 residues. CDR1 SGHVS and CDR2 FQNEAQ come from the germline V gene. Trimming removed 1 base from V and 5 bases from J; junction bases left unmatched: 6. Here the CDR3 reads CASSLVASGGAHEQYF. In nucleotides, the CDR3 is TGTGCCAGCAGCTTAGTGGCTAGCGGGGGGGCCCACGAGCAGTACTTC.

The chain recombines TRBV18 with TRBJ1-5, with 10 positions matching TRBD1. There are 13 residues in the CDR3. CDR1 and CDR2 from the germline V gene are KGHSH and LQKENI. The V segment lost 4 bases and the J segment 10 bases; nucleotides outside the gene matches: 4. CDR3 sequence: CASSRGTGEPQHF. The CDR3 nucleotides are TGTGCCAGCTCACGAGGGACAGGGGAACCCCAGCATTTT.

The V call is TRBV2, the J call TRBJ2-3; TRBD2 is a possible D gene (8 bases). Germline V gene lookup returns CDR1 SNHLY and CDR2 FYNNEI. V shed 5 bases and J shed 3 bases, with 15 bases lying between them. The CDR3 runs to 15 residues. Written as DNA, the CDR3 is TGTGCCAGCAGTCTCGGGAGGGGGCTGACAGATACGCAGTATTTT. This sequence encodes CASSLGRGLTDTQYF.

This rearrangement joins TRBV11-2 to TRBJ2-1; TRBD2 aligns across 11 bases. The J segment lost 1 base and the V segment lost 4 bases, leaving 3 bases of the junction unmatched. The CDR3 extends over 16 amino acids. CDR1 is SGHAT, CDR2 FQNNGV, per germline. This CDR3 reads CASSYGTSGSYNEQFF. The CDR3 nucleotides read TGTGCCAGCAGCTACGGGACTAGCGGATCCTACAATGAGCAGTTCTTC.